What follows is one T cell receptor (beta chain) and its context. The CDR3 loop spans 12 amino acids. Per the germline V gene, CDR1 is LNHNV and CDR2 is YYDKDF (reference sequence). With 0 bases removed from V and 13 bases from J, the gap between germline ends came to 12 bases. RNA served as the template for amplifying TCR beta CDR3 regions. First-round RT-PCR relied on HTBI primers, and a second-round multiplex PCR came next. TCRdb independently ran MiXCR on the multiplex PCR reads; one entry per CDR3 protein. In the table there are around 1.1 million distinct CDR3 sequences, about 36% of which are singletons. The sample is drawn from a study of Graves' ophthalmopathy and Graves' hyperthyroidism.

The clonotype comes from an adult man with Graves' hyperthyroidism. This rearrangement joins TRBV15 to TRBJ2-5; D not certain. The sequenced material came from peripheral blood or thyroid tissue (not recorded which). CDR3 sequence reads: CATSRDSVSLYF. The DNA of the CDR3 is TGTGCCACCAGCAGAGATTCGGTTAGCTTGTACTTC. Full variable domain (rest looked up from reference TRBV15 and TRBJ2-5): DAMVIQNPRYQVTQFGKPVTLSCSQTLNHNVMYWYQQKSSQAPKLLFHYYDKDFNNEADTPDNFQSRRPNTSFCFLDIRSPGLGDTAMYLCATSRDSVSLYFGPGTRLLVL.